The 5 T cell receptor beta chains below come from one sample, sequenced in a study of beta chain features in type 1 diabetes. Sequenced material consisted of expressed TCRB transcripts (all of the isolated RNA was reverse transcribed). The protocol was immunoSEQ multiplex PCR, while the TCRdb copy is restricted to in-frame clones and leaves out a portion. The sample yields almost 350,000 clones, 6.5% to 10% seen once. The specimen sequenced was central memory CD4+ T cells from blood. These receptors were collected from a woman aged 18-29 years in good health.

This clone was counted only a few times. This chain connects TRBV6-1 to TRBJ1-2; D might be TRBD1 (5 bases). V was cut by 6 bases and J by 5 bases, with 10 bases left in between. Germline V lookup: CDR1 MNHNS, CDR2 SASEGT. The CDR3 totals 12 residues. The CDR3 nucleotides read TGTGCCAGCAGGGGGGGTGATTATGGCTACACCTTC. Translating it yields CASRGGDYGYTF.

V usage is TRBV18 and J usage is TRBJ2-2; 8 positions agree with TRBD1. This CDR3 comprises 17 residues. Unmatched junction bases numbered 13, after V lost 4 bases and J lost 6 bases. In germline, CDR1 is KGHSH, CDR2 LQKENI. CDR3: CASSLRGQGEVAGELFF. CDR3 bases: TGTGCCAGCTCACTCCGTGGACAGGGCGAGGTTGCCGGGGAGCTGTTTTTT.

The genes are TRBV6-5 and TRBJ2-5; 9 bases map to TRBD1. J lost 7 bases, V lost 5 bases, and 11 bases had no gene match. Germline V CDR1 and CDR2: MNHEY, SVGAGI. The CDR3 consists of 15 residues. The CDR3 bases are TGTGCCAGCAGTCCATATTTCGACAGGGGGGGGACCCAGTACTTC. Its translation is CASSPYFDRGGTQYF.

This clone has at least ten counts. The chain employs TRBV5-1 and TRBJ1-2; D uncertain. Germline CDR1 reads SGHRS; CDR2 reads YFSETQ. The CDR3 spans 16 residues. Between the trimmed V and J ends, which lost 0 bases and 4 bases, there was a span of 16 bases. This chain's CDR3 is CASSLALQPTVYGYTF. CDR3 DNA sequence: TGCGCCAGCAGCTTGGCGTTACAGCCGACGGTCTATGGCTACACCTTC.

The CDR3 DNA follows: TGTGCCAGTAGAGAGCTCGGTTCAATGGCCTACAATGAGCAGTTCTTC. It encodes CASRELGSMAYNEQFF. This chain joins TRBV19 and TRBJ2-1; unclear D gene. Trimming cost V 6 bases and J 2 bases, with 17 bases left between them. Germline CDR1 and CDR2: LNHDA and SQIVND (reference sequence). The CDR3 is made up of 16 amino acids.